These T cell receptor beta chains were read from a single sample in a study of blood T cell repertoires in COVID-19. Libraries were prepared by immunoSEQ multiplex PCR; TCRdb keeps only in-frame clonotypes and omits some of them. The sample includes under 200,000 clones, about 86% of them seen just once. The sequenced sample was peripheral blood. Every receptor here comes from a man younger than 35 with active or convalescent COVID-19. Both conserved end residues are trimmed from each CDR3. Each record gives: V gene, J gene, CDR3 protein.

TRBV7-8,TRBJ2-2,ASSLERTSVSSANTGELF
TRBV15,TRBJ2-1,ATSSNNEQF
TRBV19,TRBJ2-1,ASSIAGTGYNEQF
TRBV28,TRBJ1-1,ASSLVNTEAF
TRBV6-6,TRBJ1-5,ASSYSGVGNQPQH
TRBV1,TRBJ1-3,TSSQDYPRWLLSGNTIY
TRBV6-2/TRBV6-3,TRBJ2-7,ASSYSRVFEQY
TRBV24-1,TRBJ2-1,ATSDPGTSGRGGNEQF
TRBV30,TRBJ1-5,AWTSRDRVGQPQH
TRBV29-1,TRBJ1-2,SASGGDLGWAGYT
TRBV7-2,TRBJ2-3,ASSLVGGGVRLRDTQY
TRBV5-6,TRBJ2-3,ASSLGLAGATTDTQY
TRBV19,TRBJ1-3,ASSNGRSSGNTIY
TRBV19,TRBJ2-5,ASSNRLAGVPHQETQY
TRBV2,TRBJ2-1,ASRTLAGAYNEQF
TRBV10-3,TRBJ1-5,AISETGSFNQPQH
TRBV11-2,TRBJ2-5,ASSLGRDQETQY
TRBV12-3/TRBV12-4,TRBJ2-1,ASSPTRTSQQF
TRBV7-9,TRBJ1-1,ASSSTDPPLIAF
TRBV5-1,TRBJ1-1,ASSQRSGGDTEAF
TRBV7-3,TRBJ2-5,ASSTQGDRQETQY
TRBV5-1,TRBJ1-2,ASSPTGQSYGYT
TRBV6-6,TRBJ2-1,ASFSGRRGRYNEQF
TRBV19,TRBJ1-3,ASTRQGSGNTIY
TRBV10-3,TRBJ1-2,AISSGVNYGYT
TRBV7-9,TRBJ1-6,ASSLGSPTGGNSPLH
TRBV4-2,TRBJ1-5,ASSPQDQGGNQPQH
TRBV11-2,TRBJ1-1,ASRLAGTEAF
TRBV28,TRBJ2-2,ASSYPGQKNTGELF
TRBV28,TRBJ2-3,ASSSGQVAITDTQY
TRBV7-3,TRBJ2-5,ASSLRDRGGVAQY
TRBV21-1,TRBJ1-2,ASSFYYRDGYT
TRBV19,TRBJ2-5,ASSIGGGRGTIQETQY
TRBV9,TRBJ1-2,ASSPRPSGGLGYT
TRBV4-1,TRBJ1-1,ASSHKGTSPKDTEAF
TRBV7-2,TRBJ2-1,ASSYGTGGGRFNEQF
TRBV11-2,TRBJ1-2,ASSATVYGYT
TRBV10-2,TRBJ1-1,ASSPSLLDRGGMNTEAF
TRBV19,TRBJ2-7,ASSITGNSEQY
TRBV7-9,TRBJ2-1,ASSQKGETYNEQF
TRBV5-1,TRBJ2-5,ASSPAPMQWETQY
TRBV5-1,TRBJ1-2,ASSLPRQAANYGYT
TRBV7-9,TRBJ2-3,ASSLDTSGGDTQY
TRBV5-6,TRBJ1-6,ASRFGQGSSPLH
TRBV5-1,TRBJ1-4,ASSNRGYGEKLF
TRBV24-1,TRBJ1-1,ATSALGGEAF
TRBV27,TRBJ2-3,ASSSSFSDTQY
TRBV5-1,TRBJ2-2,ASSLTGTGELF
TRBV19,TRBJ1-1,ASTGSQEGNTEAF
TRBV24-1,TRBJ2-1,ATSRLASQGEQF
TRBV27,TRBJ1-5,ASSLRQSNQPQH
TRBV3-1/TRBV3-2,TRBJ2-7,ASSQDRAYWY
TRBV4-3,TRBJ2-1,ASSQGYGTEQF
TRBV19,TRBJ1-2,ASSIPDTVNYGYT
TRBV19,TRBJ1-6,ASSRVFSSPLH
TRBV3-1/TRBV3-2,TRBJ2-5,ASSRTGQETQY
TRBV6-2/TRBV6-3,TRBJ1-2,ASSLYRGSDGYT